This entry is about one T cell receptor beta chain. Its antigen remains unidentified. Qualities for individual bases were not recorded, and no much larger clone is one base off. From cysteine to phenylalanine, the CDR3 is 10 amino acids long. Only the CDR3 DNA is retained, 30 bases long and in frame from the first base. V lost 0 bases and J lost 8 bases; the stretch between them is 4 bases long. According to the germline V gene (reference sequence), CDR1 reads DFQATT and CDR2 reads SNEGSKA. Systemically healthy Caucasian individuals from Russia, 35 to 50 in total and aged about 6 to 100 years, were included as donors. About 10 milliliters of peripheral blood were collected from each donor into EDTA-treated Vacutainer tubes. Ficoll-Paque density-gradient centrifugation was used to isolate PBMCs, with at least 6.5 million per sample. Trizol reagent was used to extract total RNA from PBMCs, with at least 6 micrograms per sample. For every donor, an aliquot of PBMCs went through flow cytometry to measure the percentages of naive CD45RAhigh/CD27high T cells.

The library was prepared using 5' RACE. The sequencer was an Illumina HiSeq 2500. A second PCR of 7 to 11 cycles was performed with a sample-barcoded 5' primer and a J-beta primer mix. Each TCR beta cDNA molecule received a unique molecular identifier from a template-switch 5' adaptor carrying 12 random nucleotides. Each sample yielded at least 3 million CDR3-containing paired-end reads. All of the RNA was converted into first-strand cDNA using the Mint cDNA synthesis kit, with a TRBC-specific oligonucleotide serving as the primer. Following uracil-DNA glycosylase treatment, all cDNA underwent a first 18-cycle PCR with the universal primers M1SS and BC2_uni_R. Regarding the original processing steps: For normalization, 1 million high-quality reads were randomly selected from each sample, with every read carrying a distinct molecular identifier. Instead of being binned into consensus sequences, reads with shared molecular identifiers were discarded. MiTCR, set to a Q25 quality threshold and the strictest error-elimination algorithm, was used for CDR3 identification, clonotype clustering and error correction. A nonparametric unseen species model with Euler transformation was used to estimate a lower bound on total TCR beta diversity. In TCRdb, the public reads were trimmed at Q25 with fastp and aligned with MiXCR, with productive beta chains retained. Merged by CDR3 protein, the rows form single entries marked with the most common genes and DNA. TCRdb, not the authors, supplied the V and J calls. For this sample the table gives approximately 880,000 distinct CDR3 sequences, of which about 48% were detected only once. Together, the top ten hold roughly 13% of the sample.

The source of the sample is a study of blood T cells in healthy people across ages (dated by TCRdb to between 2014 and 2016). Background for the entire study: In model experiments, roughly one uniquely barcoded TCR beta cDNA molecule per two T cells was captured by template switching. Age-related changes in TCR beta repertoire diversity were measured in the study by deep sequencing normalized with unique cDNA molecular identifiers. To avoid experimental bias, donors of different ages were randomly spread across the sequencing lanes. Two additional independent replicas of 1 million unique cDNA reads from the same blood draw were analyzed for two donors (one aged 18 to 29 and one aged 80 or older). The donors were divided into four age groups: young (average approximately 16 years), middle-aged (approximately 41), aged (approximately 62) and long-lived (around 87).

The paper as a whole reports these results and caveats: Estimates of total diversity from one million sequenced T cells were regarded as lower bounds and underestimates. Donor CMV infection status was unknown, potentially confounding age-related changes in expanded clonotypes. There was a strong correlation between observed TCR beta diversity and the percentage of naive T cells measured by flow cytometry. Conclusive comparison of naive and antigen-experienced compartments was prevented by the profiling of bulk unsorted PBMCs. The long-lived group showed more naive CD4+ T cells, fewer expanded clones and increased TCR diversity than the aged group, suggesting age selection. Observed TCR beta diversity per million T cells fell roughly linearly with age, and a significant reduction was already apparent by age around 36.

The sequence derives from a man younger than 45 in good health. Sequencing used blood. The rearrangement joined TRBV20-1 to TRBJ1-2, with the identity of the D gene unclear. Here the CDR3 is given as CSARDRGYTF. DNA sequence: TGCAGTGCTAGAGATCGGGGCTACACCTTC.